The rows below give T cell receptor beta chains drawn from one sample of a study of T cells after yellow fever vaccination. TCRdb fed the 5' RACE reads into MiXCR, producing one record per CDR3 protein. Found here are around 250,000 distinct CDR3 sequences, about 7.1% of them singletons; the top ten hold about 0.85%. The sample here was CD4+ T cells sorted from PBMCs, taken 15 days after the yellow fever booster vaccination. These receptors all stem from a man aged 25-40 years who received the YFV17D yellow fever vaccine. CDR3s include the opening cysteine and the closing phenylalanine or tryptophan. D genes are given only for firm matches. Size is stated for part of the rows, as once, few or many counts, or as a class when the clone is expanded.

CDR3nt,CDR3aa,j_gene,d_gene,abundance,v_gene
TGCAGTGCTGATAGCGGGTCTTCCCGGGGCACAGATACGCAGTATTTT,CSADSGSSRGTDTQYF,TRBJ2-3,TRBD2,-,TRBV20-1
TGTGCCAGCAGTTCCGGACAGGGAGGTGGGGTGGTAGAAGCTTTCTTT,CASSSGQGGGVVEAFF,TRBJ1-1,TRBD1,few,TRBV6-5
TGTGCCAGCTCACCATGGTGGTTGGATACGCAGTATTTT,CASSPWWLDTQYF,TRBJ2-3,-,few,TRBV18
TGTGCCACCGACCGACGGGGAGGCACTGAAGCTTTCTTT,CATDRRGGTEAFF,TRBJ1-1,-,many,TRBV19
TGCAGTGCTAGAAAAATAGCGGGAGGGGATACGCAGTATTTT,CSARKIAGGDTQYF,TRBJ2-3,TRBD2,few,TRBV20-1
TGCAGTGCCAACCAAGCACAGGGTCACAATGAGCAGTTCTTC,CSANQAQGHNEQFF,TRBJ2-1,-,-,TRBV20-1
TGTGCCAGCCGTAGGGTGGGGGCCGGGGATAATTCACCCCTCCACTTT,CASRRVGAGDNSPLHF,TRBJ1-6,-,-,TRBV28
TGTGCCAGCAGCCGAATGGCAGATACGCAGTATTTT,CASSRMADTQYF,TRBJ2-3,-,-,TRBV7-2
TGTGCCAGCACCGACCCGGCCCGGACTAGAGGGTTCTTC,CASTDPARTRGFF,TRBJ2-1,TRBD2,-,TRBV6-2/TRBV6-3
TGTGCCAGCAGCCGTAACCGGGGGACTAGCGGGACGGAGACCCAGTACTTC,CASSRNRGTSGTETQYF,TRBJ2-5,TRBD2,many,TRBV3-1
TGCGCCAGCAGCTTGGACAGAGACCTTGAAGCTTTCTTT,CASSLDRDLEAFF,TRBJ1-1,-,many,TRBV5-1
TGCGCCAGCAAAGGAGATACGCAGTATTTT,CASKGDTQYF,TRBJ2-3,-,-,TRBV23-1
TGTGCCAGCAGTTCGGGACTAGCGGGAGTAGATACGCAGTATTTT,CASSSGLAGVDTQYF,TRBJ2-3,TRBD2,many,TRBV12-3/TRBV12-4
TGCAGTGCTAGAGTCAGGGGGTGGGACAATGAGCAGTTCTTC,CSARVRGWDNEQFF,TRBJ2-1,TRBD1,many,TRBV20-1
TGTGCCAGCTCACCACCGGGGGGCAGCTACACCGGGGAGCTGTTTTTT,CASSPPGGSYTGELFF,TRBJ2-2,-,few,TRBV18
TGCAGTGCTAGACCAGGGACTGGACGCGAGCAGTACTTC,CSARPGTGREQYF,TRBJ2-7,-,many,TRBV20-1
TGTGCCACCAGTCTAGGGCTTCCCTACGAGCAGTACTTC,CATSLGLPYEQYF,TRBJ2-7,-,few,TRBV15
TGTGCCAGCAGCTCCGCCAGTCAGGTCAAAAACATTCAGTACTTC,CASSSASQVKNIQYF,TRBJ2-4,-,-,TRBV7-2
TGTGCCAGTAGTACCCGCAGGGGTGGGGAGCAGTTCTTC,CASSTRRGGEQFF,TRBJ2-1,-,-,TRBV19
TGTGCCAGCAGCTTTGGCGGACTAGCGGGAGGCCCAGACGAGCAGTACTTC,CASSFGGLAGGPDEQYF,TRBJ2-7,TRBD2,-,TRBV7-9
TGCAGTGCTAAGAGGACGCGGGCGTACACAGATACGCAGTATTTT,CSAKRTRAYTDTQYF,TRBJ2-3,-,-,TRBV20-1
TGTGCCAGTGGAAGACGGGACATTGCCTACGAGCAGTACTTC,CASGRRDIAYEQYF,TRBJ2-7,-,many,TRBV19
TGCAGTGCTAGAGAGGTAGCTAACTATGGCTACACCTTC,CSAREVANYGYTF,TRBJ1-2,-,many,TRBV20-1
TGCAGTGCTAGAGAGGTCGGGAGGAATACGCAGTATTTT,CSAREVGRNTQYF,TRBJ2-3,TRBD2,many,TRBV20-1